The rows below give T cell receptor beta chains drawn from one sample of a study of cytomegalovirus exposure and HLA in healthy donors. Method: immunoSEQ multiplex PCR; TCRdb's copy keeps in-frame clones and lacks some. The repertoire holds more than 80,000 clones, with less than 70% as singletons. The sequencing sample was made of PBMCs. These receptors were collected from a human donor in good health. Both conserved end residues are trimmed from each CDR3. A D gene is named only where the DNA matches it firmly.

d_call	v_call	cdr3_aa
.	TRBV19	ASSPPGGRAYGYT
.	TRBV29-1	SAYRAETQY
TRBD2	TRBV10-2	ASRTGLVRETQY
.	TRBV2	ASNYAGEKLF
TRBD1	TRBV19	ASSIRQGQETQY
.	TRBV18	ASSPWTANTEAF
TRBD1	TRBV25-1	ASSVRDSDLYT
.	TRBV6-6	ASRALQGDTGNTIY
.	TRBV19	ASSNYGGELF
.	TRBV5-5	ASSLDRYMNTEAF
.	TRBV19	ASSIGGAGEQY
TRBD1	TRBV18	ASSPVQGTGEGYT
TRBD1	TRBV7-8	ASQDRGMNQPQH
.	TRBV7-8	ASSLDRFIYEQY
TRBD1	TRBV9	ASSVGDRANTEAF
.	TRBV25-1	ASSEIGDTGELF
.	TRBV19	ASSTQAVMSGNTIY
.	TRBV7-3	ASSLTRRQEDEQY
TRBD2	TRBV9	ASSPPGTSGRDNEQF
TRBD1	TRBV7-9	ASSWTGGEGYT
TRBD1	TRBV4-3	ASSHGQGDYEQY
TRBD2	TRBV7-9	ASSLLLGTSGVRPDTQY
.	TRBV9	ASGQYGYEQY
TRBD2	TRBV5-6	ASSPLAGVTYEQY
TRBD1	TRBV5-1	ASSPAQTGPNSPLH
TRBD1	TRBV5-1	ASSLSPGTGRNEQY
TRBD2	TRBV11-2	ASASGRSYNEQF
TRBD2	TRBV9	ASSAGGWTSGGRETQY
TRBD2	TRBV11-3	ASSGRGGAYEQY
TRBD1	TRBV30	AWSKPPYGQGRYEQY
.	TRBV10-2	ASSPESYGTDTQY
.	TRBV19	ASSPSNTGELF
TRBD1	TRBV5-6	ASVVGQWADTQY
.	TRBV5-1	ASRLFSLQGTNEKLF
.	TRBV11-3	ASSSYGTRTDTQY
TRBD1	TRBV4-2	ASSQVRQGMDQPQH
TRBD1	TRBV19	ASSIFSGQGAYYGYT
.	TRBV27	ASSWTVLQELF
.	TRBV6-5	ASSYSPGVNTEAF
.	TRBV11-3	ASSLGQSLQETQY
.	TRBV6-1	ASSGTRYEQY
.	TRBV30	AWERGYSNQPQH
TRBD1	TRBV7-9	ASSRPGTGAYEQY
TRBD2	TRBV7-3	ASSLVSGGTEQY
TRBD2	TRBV13	ASSTTSGGQETQY
TRBD1	TRBV5-1	ASSSGPGQGHRSYEQY
.	TRBV7-7	ASSLTLREADTQY
.	TRBV29-1	SVQKGETEAF
.	TRBV11-3	ASSLGAGRAF
.	TRBV7-3	ASSLAAPTGELF
.	TRBV5-6	ASSLLGPGRDNQPQH
TRBD1	TRBV7-9	ASSAGQVNAEAF
.	TRBV7-3	ASSPNGRPRGSYGYT